In its sample, the clone carrying this T cell receptor (beta chain) was seen a few times. These data belong to a study of human T cells and chemical hapten exposure. TCRdb analysed the RACE reads with MiXCR anew, one entry per CDR3 protein. The sample holds approximately 100,000 distinct CDR3 sequences, more than 9.5% seen once. Regarding time point: patch test 1, 2 weeks after DPC sensitization. Treatment specified: therapeutic diphenylcyclopropenone sensitization with weekly scalp DPC. Whole blood, unfractionated, served as the material for total RNA extraction. This specimen was whole blood, taken in connection with sensitization to the hapten diphenylcyclopropenone (DPC). This sequence was found in a middle-aged woman with alopecia areata. Some clones in this sample may be carry-over from other donors' samples.

The CDR3 loop reads CASSIETGPVGQPQHF. The DNA of the CDR3 is TGTGCCAGTAGTATAGAAACAGGCCCAGTAGGGCAGCCCCAGCATTTT. The chain employs TRBV19 and TRBJ1-5; weak D call: TRBD1 (5 bases). V was pared by 0 bases and J by 7 bases, with 16 bases between. Germline assignment: CDR1 LNHDA and CDR2 SQIVND (reference sequence). There are 16 residues in the CDR3.